This T cell receptor beta chain was found in a study of cytomegalovirus exposure and HLA in healthy donors. Study conclusions and caveats: The likely explanation for a cluster of highly shared sequence variants was sequencing artifact. Fewer N-insertions than the roughly 600-donor mean were reportedly shown by an Asian-associated ancestry cluster in a later analysis. Earlier analysis yielded a pattern in which most TCR beta V segments were productive about 90% or about 30% of the time. 150 or so TCR beta chains were listed as cytomegalovirus-associated.

The PCR ran on 60 Vbeta and 13 Jbeta primers. Here immunoSEQ multiplex PCR was the method, and the copy in TCRdb shows in-frame clones only, minus some. The table lists fewer than 150,000 clones, about 80% of them singletons. The CDR3 extends over 12 amino acids. Germline V gives CDR1 GTSNPN, CDR2 SVGIG (reference sequence). Trimming cost V 8 bases and J 0 bases, with 10 bases left between them. Notes on this clone: Its antigen is not known.

The material sequenced was PBMCs. This receptor was identified in a male donor in good health and CMV-seronegative. The gene calls are TRBV30 and TRBJ1-1, with D tentatively TRBD1 (6 bases). The CDR3 region is CATDRLNTEAFF. For the CDR3, the DNA is TGTGCCACGGACAGACTGAACACTGAAGCTTTCTTT.